The next 21 T cell receptor beta chains were all read from a single sample in a study of T-cell memory formation after mild COVID-19. TCRdb independently ran MiXCR on the 5' RACE reads; one entry per CDR3 protein. The table lists 200,000 to 250,000 distinct CDR3 sequences, around 8.8% of them singletons. The sequenced sample was PBMCs or a T cell subset sorted from them (not recorded which). Every receptor here comes from a young man who had mild COVID-19 (a few samples of this study predate the infection). Cell type and time point are not known.

V gene TRBV24-1 combines with J gene TRBJ2-2; TRBD1 matches 7 bases. This CDR3 comprises 16 residues. Germline CDR1 reads KGHDR; CDR2 reads SFDVKD. The junction had 7 bases not matched to a gene; V was cut back by 3 bases and J by 4 bases. This CDR3 is CATSDDSTGATGELFF. CDR3 nucleotide sequence: TGTGCCACCAGTGATGATTCCACAGGGGCCACCGGGGAGCTGTTTTTT.

This clonotype was recorded many times. This sequence joins TRBV4-3 and TRBJ1-5; D is unresolved. V was cut by 1 base and J by 0 bases, with 7 bases left in between. CDR1 LGHNA and CDR2 YSLEER come from the germline V gene. The CDR3 runs 15 residues. CDR3 sequence (DNA): TGCGCCAGCAGCCAAGGCAGGTCTAGCAATCAGCCCCAGCATTTT. Its protein is CASSQGRSSNQPQHF.

This rearrangement joins TRBV9 to TRBJ2-3, with D maybe TRBD2 (5 bases). CDR1 SGDLS and CDR2 YYNGEE come from the germline V gene. Trimming stripped 2 bases from V and 1 base from J, with 8 bases between. The CDR3 is made up of 14 amino acids. The CDR3 here is CASSVKGGTDTQYF. Written as DNA, the CDR3 is TGTGCCAGCAGCGTTAAGGGAGGCACAGATACGCAGTATTTT. Filled out from reference TRBV9 and TRBJ2-3, the complete variable domain reads DSGVTQTPKHLITATGQRVTLRCSPRSGDLSVYWYQQSLDQGLQFLIQYYNGEERAKGNILERFSAQQFPDLHSELNLSSLELGDSALYFCASSVKGGTDTQYFGPGTRLTVL.

This clonotype was observed a handful of times. The gene calls are TRBV6-5 and TRBJ2-5, with D tentatively TRBD1 (6 bases). Germline V gene sequence: CDR1 MNHEY, CDR2 SVGAGI. The germline V and J ends were trimmed by 1 base and 2 bases, with 14 bases remaining between them. CDR3 size: 16 residues. CDR3 region: CASSYFAGRGQETQYF. As DNA, the CDR3 is TGTGCCAGCAGTTACTTCGCAGGAAGGGGGCAAGAGACCCAGTACTTC.

This clonotype showed up just a few times. The chain uses TRBV5-6 and TRBJ2-3; D is ambiguous. There are 13 residues in the CDR3. Trimming removed 10 bases at V and 4 bases at J, with 16 bases between. Germline lookup yields CDR1 SGHDT and CDR2 YYEEEE. The CDR3 spells CASSVGNADTQYF. CDR3 in DNA: TGTGCCTCCAGTGTGGGGAACGCAGATACGCAGTATTTT. The full variable domain, with the rest looked up from reference TRBV5-6 and TRBJ2-3, is DAGVTQSPTHLIKTRGQQVTLRCSPKSGHDTVSWYQQALGQGPQFIFQYYEEEERQRGNFPDRFSGHQFPNYSSELNVNALLLGDSALYLCASSVGNADTQYFGPGTRLTVL.

This clonotype came up a few times. V gene TRBV7-2 combines with J gene TRBJ2-3, with D possibly being TRBD2 (6 bases). The CDR3 has 15 amino acids. Looked up from germline, CDR1 is SGHTA and CDR2 is FQGNSA. V lost 2 bases, J lost 8 bases, and 17 bases lay in between. The chain's CDR3 is CASSLRGGEAATQYF. For the CDR3, the DNA is TGTGCCAGCAGCTTAAGGGGCGGGGAGGCGGCTACGCAGTATTTT.

This clonotype was seen ten or more times. V usage is TRBV4-2 and J usage is TRBJ1-2; D possibly corresponds to TRBD1 (5 bases). This CDR3 spans 15 amino acids. V dropped 0 bases and J dropped 5 bases, with 13 bases sitting between them. Germline V gene lookup returns CDR1 LGHNA and CDR2 YNFKEQ. Written as DNA, the CDR3 is TGTGCCAGCAGCCAAGAGACCCGACAGCCTTATGGCTACACCTTC. Protein sequence: CASSQETRQPYGYTF.

This clonotype was counted only a few times. The chain joins TRBV7-9 to TRBJ2-3; no clear D gene. CDR3 size: 14 residues. Per the germline V gene, CDR1 is SEHNR and CDR2 is FQNEAQ (reference sequence). V was trimmed by 5 bases and J by 2 bases, leaving 11 bases between them. The CDR3 DNA reads TGTGCCAGCAGCCCCCGGTGGACCACAGATACGCAGTATTTT. Protein product: CASSPRWTTDTQYF. The full variable domain, completed using reference TRBV7-9 and TRBJ2-3, is DTGVSQNPRHKITKRGQNVTFRCDPISEHNRLYWYRQTLGQGPEFLTYFQNEAQLEKSRLLSDRFSAERPKGSFSTLEIQRTEQGDSAMYLCASSPRWTTDTQYFGPGTRLTVL.

This clonotype was observed at least ten times. The chain links TRBV20-1 to TRBJ1-6; 7 nucleotides match TRBD1. Germline V gene lookup returns CDR1 DFQATT and CDR2 SNEGSKA (reference sequence). The CDR3 contains 15 residues. Trimming removed 4 bases from V and 5 bases from J; junction bases left unmatched: 8. CDR3 coding DNA: TGCAGTGCTATATCGGGACAGATCCATAATTCACCCCTCCACTTT. Its translation: CSAISGQIHNSPLHF.

This clonotype was counted only a few times. CDR3 sequence reads: CASSKARGTNTEAFF. CDR3 sequence (DNA): TGTGCCAGCAGCAAAGCCAGGGGCACCAACACTGAAGCTTTCTTT. This chain joins TRBV21-1 and TRBJ1-1; TRBD1 is taken as the D call from the table, unchecked against the DNA. TRBV21-1 is listed as a pseudogene. This CDR3 spans 15 amino acids.

The gene calls are TRBV6-5 and TRBJ2-7; TRBD1 aligns across 11 bases. The germline CDR1 and CDR2 sequences are MNHEY and SVGAGI. The CDR3 spans 13 residues. V shed 4 bases, J shed 4 bases, and the junction held 0 bases outside the gene matches. The CDR3 region is CASSWDRGYEQYF. CDR3 DNA: TGTGCCAGCAGTTGGGACAGGGGGTACGAGCAGTACTTC.

The J gene is TRBJ2-2, the V gene TRBV6-6; 7 bases match TRBD1. Germline V CDR1 and CDR2: MNHNY, SVGAGI (reference sequence). V trimming: 2 bases; J trimming: 4 bases; junction bases outside the gene matches: 7. This CDR3 is 16 amino acids long. The DNA for the CDR3 is TGTGCCAGCAGTTACCTGGGAGCAGGGGGCACCGGGGAGCTGTTTTTT. Translating gives CASSYLGAGGTGELFF.

The genes are TRBV12-3 or TRBV12-4 and TRBJ2-2; D possibly matches TRBD1 or TRBD2 (5 bases each). V was pared by 1 base and J by 4 bases, with 13 bases between. The CDR3 consists of 16 residues. In nucleotides, the CDR3 is TGTGCCAGCAGTTTAGGTGGGACCTTACTCACCGGGGAGCTGTTTTTT. Encoded protein: CASSLGGTLLTGELFF.

This clonotype was detected only a few times. This chain uses TRBV11-2 with TRBJ2-3; D perhaps matches TRBD2 (6 bases). Germline V gene sequence: CDR1 SGHAT, CDR2 FQNNGV. Trimming shortened V by 8 bases and J by 0 bases, and 21 bases separated the two germline ends. The CDR3 totals 17 residues. CDR3 coding DNA: TGTGCCAGCCGCCGGGGAAGTGGCGGGGCTAGCACAGATACGCAGTATTTT. Protein sequence: CASRRGSGGASTDTQYF.

There are a few counts of this clonotype. The gene calls are TRBV5-4 and TRBJ2-1, with 8 bases matching TRBD1. V lost 4 bases, J lost 10 bases, and 16 bases stayed unmatched. Germline CDR1 SGHNT, CDR2 YYREEE (reference sequence). The CDR3 length is 16 residues. CDR3 in DNA: TGTGCCAGCAGCACCGACAGGGGAGCGTCCGGACACGAGCAGTTCTTC. It translates to CASSTDRGASGHEQFF.

This clonotype was seen only a few times. This sequence joins TRBV10-3 and TRBJ2-7, with D unresolved. Looked up from germline, CDR1 is ENHRY and CDR2 is SYGVKD. CDR3 length equals 11 residues. V was cut by 3 bases and J by 3 bases, with 3 bases left in between. The CDR3 DNA follows: TGTGCCATCAGTGACTACTACGAGCAGTACTTC. Its translation is CAISDYYEQYF.

This clonotype was observed a handful of times. V and J are TRBV29-1 and TRBJ2-3, with TRBD1 as a possible D gene (6 bases). V was clipped by 7 bases and J by 8 bases, with 10 bases between them. Germline CDR1 is SQVTM and CDR2 is ANQGSEA. The CDR3 is 10 amino acids. The CDR3 is CSGGGGTQYF. The CDR3 region has the DNA TGCAGCGGAGGGGGTGGTACGCAGTATTTT.

This clonotype has only a few counts. J is TRBJ2-5 and V is TRBV7-2, with unresolved D. V was clipped by 2 bases and J by 5 bases, with 6 bases between them. Germline CDR1 and CDR2: SGHTA and FQGNSA. There are 12 residues in the CDR3. Here the CDR3 reads CASSLRGETQYF. Written as DNA, the CDR3 is TGTGCCAGCAGCTTACGTGGCGAGACCCAGTACTTC.

This clonotype has more than one count but fewer than ten. V is TRBV5-1 and J is TRBJ2-5; the D gene is possibly TRBD1 (7 bases). With 0 bases removed from V and 7 bases from J, the gap between germline ends came to 19 bases. The CDR3 runs 16 residues. Germline CDR1 is SGHRS and CDR2 is YFSETQ. DNA of the CDR3: TGCGCCAGCAGCTTGGGGACAGGCCAAGGAGCGGGGACCCAGTACTTC. Translated, it gives CASSLGTGQGAGTQYF.

The J gene is TRBJ1-1, the V gene TRBV7-2, with D uncertain. The CDR3 extends over 15 amino acids. Germline V lookup: CDR1 SGHTA, CDR2 FQGNSA. Trimming pared 5 bases from V and 1 base from J, leaving 14 bases between. This CDR3 is CASSPRGRGNTEAFF. As DNA, the CDR3 is TGTGCCAGCAGCCCCCGCGGACGGGGGAACACTGAAGCTTTCTTT.

This clonotype was found a few times. The rearrangement joins TRBV5-1 to TRBJ2-1; 7 nucleotides match TRBD1. This CDR3 has 13 amino acids. Trimming at V came to 4 bases and at J to 5 bases, leaving 3 bases not matched to a gene. CDR1 and CDR2 from the germline V gene are SGHRS and YFSETQ. CDR3 DNA sequence: TGCGCCAGCAGCCGGGACAGTAACAATGAGCAGTTCTTC. Translating it yields CASSRDSNNEQFF.